This TCR beta chain was observed in a study of technical replicates of blood from a few donors. Germline V lookup: CDR1 MNHNS, CDR2 SASEGT. With V trimmed by 4 bases and J by 11 bases, 11 bases remained unmatched. CDR3 length equals 14 residues. The protocol was immunoSEQ multiplex PCR, while the TCRdb copy is restricted to in-frame clones and leaves out a portion. The top ten clones hold less than 0.3% of a sample with about 84,000 clones, around 93% of them seen once. The receptor's source is a human donor in good health. What was sequenced was T cells isolated from PBMCs. This chain links TRBV6-1 with TRBJ1-1; TRBD1 aligns across 9 bases. The CDR3 here is CASSAGQGPWNAFF. The CDR3 nucleotides read TGTGCCAGCAGTGCGGGACAGGGTCCTTGGAATGCTTTCTTT.